One and the same sample provided the 32 T cell receptor beta chains below, sequenced in a study of T cells in Graves' hyperthyroidism and ophthalmopathy. There were TCR beta CDR3 regions amplified from RNA transcripts. The HTBI primer set served for first-round RT-PCR of the TCR CDR3. Each CDR3 protein gets one entry after TCRdb re-called the multiplex PCR reads with MiXCR. The table includes under 450,000 distinct CDR3 sequences, about 15% detected once. The sequenced material came from blood. These receptors were obtained from a woman aged 18-29 years with Graves' hyperthyroidism.

This clonotype has a count of ten or more. V and J are TRBV20-1 and TRBJ2-3; D tentatively fits TRBD1 or TRBD2 (6 bases each). CDR3 length: 13 amino acids. Trimming removed 1 base from V and 5 bases from J, with 10 bases in between. CDR1 is DFQATT and CDR2 is SNEGSKA in the germline V gene (reference sequence). CDR3 residues: CSARGGAGDTQYF. The CDR3 DNA is TGCAGTGCTAGAGGGGGGGCTGGAGATACGCAGTATTTT.

The table lists this clonotype with many counts. V usage is TRBV4-1 and J usage is TRBJ2-5; tentatively, D is TRBD1 (6 bases). The V gene's germline CDR1 is MGHRA and CDR2 YSYEKL. The CDR3 contains 14 residues. Trimming stripped 1 base from V and 5 bases from J, with 11 bases between. The CDR3 is CASSQVTGTETQYF. CDR3 DNA: TGCGCCAGCAGCCAAGTAACAGGGACCGAGACCCAGTACTTC.

This clonotype was observed many times. This chain connects TRBV2 to TRBJ2-7; 12 bases align to TRBD2. The CDR3 is 16 amino acids. Germline V gene data show CDR1 as SNHLY and CDR2 as FYNNEI. With 2 bases clipped from V and 3 bases from J, the junction kept 5 bases outside the gene matches. CDR3 protein: CASSERLAGVNYEQYF. CDR3 in DNA: TGTGCCAGCAGTGAAAGACTAGCGGGAGTGAACTACGAGCAGTACTTC.

This clonotype has at least ten counts. The V gene is TRBV6-2 or TRBV6-3, the J gene TRBJ2-2, with 7 bases aligning to TRBD1. Germline-derived CDR1 and CDR2 are MNHEY and SVGEGT. The CDR3 is made up of 15 amino acids. V lost 5 bases and J lost 4; bases outside the gene matches: 7. The CDR3 protein is CASSPGTVPTGELFF. The CDR3 DNA is TGTGCCAGCAGTCCCGGGACAGTACCCACCGGGGAGCTGTTTTTT.

This clonotype has a count of ten or more. V is TRBV6-1 and J is TRBJ2-5; the D gene is possibly TRBD1 (5 bases). The CDR3 totals 14 residues. Trimming took 8 bases from V and 0 from J, leaving 13 bases between them. CDR1 and CDR2 from the germline V gene are MNHNS and SASEGT. Here the CDR3 DNA reads TGTGCCAGCCGCTACAGGCTCCACCAAGAGACCCAGTACTTC. Amino acids: CASRYRLHQETQYF.

This clonotype showed up many times. The gene calls are TRBV3-1 and TRBJ2-7; TRBD1 matches at 7 bases. After removal of 0 bases from V and 7 bases from J, the junction contained 9 bases not matched to a gene. The CDR3 spans 15 residues. Germline loops: CDR1 LGHDT, CDR2 YNNKEL (reference sequence). CDR3 sequence: CASSQELGQVREQYF. The CDR3, as DNA: TGTGCCAGCAGCCAAGAACTTGGACAGGTGAGAGAGCAGTACTTC.

The sample holds many counts of this clonotype. The chain recombines TRBV18 with TRBJ2-7; D is perhaps TRBD1 (6 bases). This CDR3 contains 14 residues. Germline V gene lookup returns CDR1 KGHSH and CDR2 LQKENI. V was cut by 3 bases and J by 3 bases, with 12 bases left in between. CDR3 DNA: TGTGCCAGCTCACCTCCTACAGGGTACTACGAGCAGTACTTC. It translates to CASSPPTGYYEQYF. The variable domain in full, completed from reference TRBV18 and TRBJ2-7, reads NAGVMQNPRHLVRRRGQEARLRCSPMKGHSHVYWYRQLPEEGLKFMVYLQKENIIDESGMPKERFSAEFPKEGPSILRIQQVVRGDSAAYFCASSPPTGYYEQYFGPGTRLTVT.

CDR3 coding DNA: TGTGCCAGCAGTGGGGGGGGGGGGGGGGAAGAGACCCAGTACTTC. Translated: CASSGGGGGEETQYF. The V and J genes are TRBV2 and TRBJ2-5; 7 bases agree with TRBD2. From germline, CDR1 is SNHLY and CDR2 FYNNEI. V was pared by 4 bases and J by 3 bases, with 8 bases of the junction left unmatched. This CDR3 region has 15 residues.

This clonotype was recorded at least ten times. V usage is TRBV20-1 and J usage is TRBJ1-5; no definite D call. V lost 6 bases and J lost 0, with 12 bases in between. Looked up from germline, CDR1 is DFQATT and CDR2 is SNEGSKA (reference sequence). This CDR3 is 14 amino acids long. This CDR3 is CSASVGNSNQPQHF. CDR3 in DNA: TGCAGTGCAAGCGTAGGGAATAGCAATCAGCCCCAGCATTTT.

There are many counts of this clonotype. The rearrangement uses TRBV5-1 and TRBJ2-3; a possible D gene is TRBD2 (5 bases). From germline, CDR1 is SGHRS and CDR2 YFSETQ. The germline V and J ends were trimmed by 0 bases and 1 base, with 9 bases remaining between them. This CDR3 is 15 amino acids long. CDR3 in DNA: TGCGCCAGCAGCTTGGAAGGTAGCGGCACAGATACGCAGTATTTT. Translation gives CASSLEGSGTDTQYF.

Regarding this clonotype: At one end, the junction sequence differs from germline, possibly due to a read error. The chain carries TRBV6-2 or TRBV6-3 and TRBJ1-6; no firm D call. The CDR3 is made up of 16 amino acids. Germline V gene lookup returns CDR1 MNHEY and CDR2 SVGEGT. CDR3 region: CASTTGSSSYNSPRHF. CDR3 coding DNA: TGTGCCAGCACCACGGGAAGCAGCTCCTATAATTCACCCCGCCACTTT.

This clonotype appeared many times. The V and J genes are TRBV28 and TRBJ1-5; D perhaps matches TRBD1 (5 bases). Trimming removed 2 bases at V and 5 bases at J, with 10 bases between. The CDR3 runs 14 residues. Per the germline V gene, CDR1 is MDHEN and CDR2 is SYDVKM. The CDR3 here is CASSLRQGYQPQHF. In nucleotides, the CDR3 is TGTGCCAGCAGTTTAAGGCAGGGTTATCAGCCCCAGCATTTT.

This clonotype appeared many times. Mismatch with germline at one junction end may stem from a read error. This chain joins TRBV2 and TRBJ2-1, with D perhaps matching TRBD2 (5 bases). Per germline, CDR1 SNHLY and CDR2 FYNNEI. This CDR3 contains 15 residues. The CDR3 nucleotides read TGTGCCAGCAGTGTCATGGCTAGCTCCTACAATGGGCAGTTCTTC. This sequence encodes CASSVMASSYNGQFF.

Concerning this clonotype itself: A much larger clone differs by one base, so this may be a read error. The rearrangement joins TRBV6-1 to TRBJ1-5; a possible D gene is TRBD1 (5 bases). The CDR3 runs 13 residues. The germline V gene has CDR1 MNHNS and CDR2 SASEGT. CDR3 sequence (DNA): TGTGCCAGCAGTGCCGGACAAGGGCAGCTCCAGCATTTT. Its protein product is CASSAGQGQLQHF.

In this sample, this clonotype turned up many times. The chain combines TRBV18 with TRBJ2-5, with D perhaps TRBD1 (6 bases). Per germline, CDR1 KGHSH and CDR2 LQKENI. Deletions cut 4 bases from V and 3 bases from J, with 15 bases between. This CDR3 comprises 15 residues. CDR3: CASSQNRAWEETQYF. For the CDR3, the DNA is TGTGCCAGCTCACAGAACAGGGCCTGGGAAGAGACCCAGTACTTC.

This clonotype came up many times. The chain combines TRBV7-3 with TRBJ1-2; 8 bases map to TRBD1. The V and J ends lost 4 bases and 5 bases, in that order; junction bases with no gene match: 6. Germline V gene data show CDR1 as SGHTA and CDR2 as FQGTGA. The length of the CDR3 is 14 residues. As DNA, the CDR3 is TGTGCCAGCAGCTCCGACAGGGGAGCTTATGGCTACACCTTC. Translating gives CASSSDRGAYGYTF.

In this sample, this clonotype turned up many times. V usage is TRBV5-1 and J usage is TRBJ2-5; D unresolved. The V gene lost 0 bases and the J gene lost 5 bases, with 5 bases spanning the gap. The CDR3 sequence is 12 residues long. Germline-derived CDR1 and CDR2 are SGHRS and YFSETQ. The chain's CDR3 is CASSLALETQYF. CDR3 sequence (DNA): TGCGCCAGCAGCTTGGCCCTCGAGACCCAGTACTTC.

The table lists this clonotype with many counts. The V gene is TRBV11-3, the J gene TRBJ2-7; D possibly corresponds to TRBD1 (6 bases). This CDR3 region has 15 residues. Germline assignment: CDR1 SGHNT and CDR2 YENEEA. The ends were cut back, 4 bases at V and 2 bases at J, with 15 bases in the middle. CDR3 nucleotide sequence: TGTGCCAGCAGCTCCGTCGGGACAAACACCTACGAGCAGTACTTC. Its protein product is CASSSVGTNTYEQYF.

The sample holds many counts of this clonotype. The chain couples TRBV18 to TRBJ2-1; a possible D gene is TRBD1 (6 bases). The germline V and J ends were trimmed by 6 bases and 2 bases, with 20 bases remaining between them. CDR1 is KGHSH, CDR2 LQKENI, per germline. CDR3 length equals 17 residues. The CDR3 sequence is CASSPGQRSAPYNEQFF. The CDR3 DNA follows: TGTGCCAGCTCTCCGGGACAAAGGTCGGCTCCCTACAATGAGCAGTTCTTC.

This clonotype appeared a few times. The chain employs TRBV19 and TRBJ2-7, with 7 bases aligning to TRBD1. CDR1 is LNHDA, CDR2 SQIVND, per germline (reference sequence). The CDR3 length is 14 residues. V was pared by 3 bases and J by 2 bases, with 4 bases of the junction left unmatched. CDR3 nucleotide sequence: TGTGCCAGTAGTATTACCGGGACAGCCTACGAGCAGTACTTC. The encoded protein is CASSITGTAYEQYF.

This clonotype appeared many times. The rearrangement uses TRBV12-5 and TRBJ1-5; D is unclear. The CDR3 spans 16 residues. V lost 7 bases and J 4 bases, leaving 20 bases between the germline ends. Germline-derived CDR1 and CDR2 are LGHNT and FRNRAP. CDR3 amino acids: CASELGNRERNQPQHF. CDR3 bases: TGTGCTAGTGAGTTGGGAAACCGGGAAAGAAATCAGCCCCAGCATTTT.

This clonotype was seen a handful of times. The chain employs TRBV15 and TRBJ1-4; 8 bases match TRBD1. Unmatched junction bases numbered 9, after V lost 5 bases and J lost 4 bases. Germline-derived CDR1 and CDR2 are LNHNV and YYDKDF (reference sequence). This CDR3 is 16 amino acids long. The CDR3 loop is CATSRSGTGLNEKLFF. The CDR3 region has the DNA TGTGCCACCAGCCGTTCAGGGACAGGCCTTAATGAAAAACTGTTTTTT. Full variable domain (outside the CDR3, taken from reference TRBV15 and TRBJ1-4): DAMVIQNPRYQVTQFGKPVTLSCSQTLNHNVMYWYQQKSSQAPKLLFHYYDKDFNNEADTPDNFQSRRPNTSFCFLDIRSPGLGDTAMYLCATSRSGTGLNEKLFFGSGTQLSVL.

V and J are TRBV4-1 and TRBJ2-6, with a tentative D call TRBD2 (7 bases). The CDR3 extends over 19 amino acids. V was cut by 0 bases and J by 0 bases, with 15 bases left in between. CDR1 and CDR2 from the germline V gene are MGHRA and YSYEKL. The CDR3: CASSQDRGGGTSGANVLTF. CDR3 coding DNA: TGCGCCAGCAGCCAAGATCGGGGAGGGGGGACCTCTGGGGCCAACGTCCTGACTTTC.

The rearrangement joins TRBV6-2 or TRBV6-3 to TRBJ2-6; TRBD1 aligns across 9 bases. Unmatched junction bases numbered 7, after V lost 4 bases and J lost 0 bases. Germline loops: CDR1 MNHEY, CDR2 SVGEGT. The CDR3 has 18 amino acids. This CDR3 is CASSSTGTGYSGANVLTF. DNA of the CDR3: TGTGCCAGCAGTTCAACCGGGACAGGGTACTCTGGGGCCAACGTCCTGACTTTC.

This clonotype was counted at least ten times. The chain links TRBV20-1 to TRBJ1-2; D ambiguous. The CDR3 spans 13 residues. The V end was cut by 0 bases, the J end by 6 bases, with 11 bases between. The germline V gene has CDR1 DFQATT and CDR2 SNEGSKA (reference sequence). CDR3 sequence reads: CSARDRRADGYTF. The DNA of the CDR3 is TGCAGTGCTAGAGATCGGAGGGCGGATGGCTACACCTTC.

This clonotype came up many times. The chain links TRBV6-1 to TRBJ2-1; 9 bases line up with TRBD1. This CDR3 has 15 amino acids. The V gene end was trimmed by 7 bases and the J gene end by 2 bases; junction bases not matched to a gene: 6. CDR1 and CDR2 (germline): MNHNS, SASEGT. The CDR3 region is CASKVRQGAYNEQFF. Here the CDR3 DNA reads TGTGCCAGCAAAGTTAGACAGGGGGCCTACAATGAGCAGTTCTTC.

This clonotype was detected many times. This chain links TRBV2 with TRBJ1-6; 10 nucleotides line up with TRBD1. Germline V gene sequence: CDR1 SNHLY, CDR2 FYNNEI. This CDR3 region has 14 residues. With V trimmed by 5 bases and J by 10 bases, 5 bases remained unmatched. The DNA of the CDR3 is TGTGCCAGCAGTCAACCGGGACAGGGGTCACCCCTCCACTTT. Translating it yields CASSQPGQGSPLHF.

The V gene is TRBV3-1, the J gene TRBJ2-1; 12 bases are a match to TRBD2. Germline-derived CDR1 and CDR2 are LGHDT and YNNKEL (reference sequence). CDR3 length: 15 amino acids. Trimming cost V 0 bases and J 15 bases; bases outside gene matches: 9. The CDR3 DNA follows: TGTGCCAGCAGCCAAGATGGGGCTAGCGGGAGGGCCTTGTTCTTC. Protein product: CASSQDGASGRALFF.

In DNA form, the CDR3 reads TGTGCCTGGAGCCCAACCACAGGCGGGGAGCTGTTTTTT. Amino acids: CAWSPTTGGELFF. The gene calls are TRBV30 and TRBJ2-2, with D perhaps TRBD1 (5 bases). The ends were cut back, 3 bases at V and 7 bases at J, with 12 bases in the middle. The CDR3 has 13 residues. CDR1 is GTSNPN and CDR2 is SVGIG in the germline V gene (reference sequence).

This clonotype was detected many times. This chain connects TRBV5-1 to TRBJ1-6; D possibly corresponds to TRBD1 (5 bases). Trimming removed 4 bases at V and 9 bases at J, with 17 bases between. This CDR3 is 15 amino acids long. Per the germline V gene, CDR1 is SGHRS and CDR2 is YFSETQ. This CDR3 is CASSPGLHPISPLHF. The CDR3 DNA follows: TGCGCCAGCAGCCCGGGGCTCCACCCGATTTCACCCCTCCACTTT.

The chain is built from TRBV7-8 and TRBJ2-3, with TRBD1 as a possible D gene (5 bases). The germline V gene has CDR1 SGHVS and CDR2 FQNEAQ. The CDR3 contains 16 residues. V dropped 1 base and J dropped 2 bases, with 13 bases sitting between them. The CDR3 reads CASSLVVTEHTDTQYF. Here the CDR3 DNA reads TGTGCCAGCAGCTTAGTTGTGACAGAACACACAGATACGCAGTATTTT.

This clonotype was counted at least ten times. The chain employs TRBV30 and TRBJ1-5; no clear D gene. CDR3 size: 13 residues. Trimming removed 0 bases at V and 5 bases at J, with 8 bases between. Germline CDR1 reads GTSNPN; CDR2 reads SVGIG (reference sequence). The CDR3 spells CAWSVHFDQPQHF. The CDR3 bases are TGTGCCTGGAGTGTACATTTCGATCAGCCCCAGCATTTT.